This TCR beta chain was sequenced in a study of blood T cell repertoires in COVID-19. Study at large: Sites across the United States, Italy and Spain contributed samples from acute and convalescent COVID-19. PBMCs, B-cell-depleted T cells, or T cells provided the cDNA or gDNA that made up the material.

The germline V gene has CDR1 MNHEY and CDR2 SVGAGI. The CDR3 contains 14 residues. V dropped 0 bases and J dropped 2 bases, with 5 bases sitting between them. In the authors' methods: From reference gene primer amplification, estimates of nucleated cell counts were derived. TCRdb keeps only in-frame clones here, not all; method: immunoSEQ multiplex PCR. D and trimming were read from the DNA, whereas the V and J calls and clone size are those reported in that table. The profile shows around 180,000 clones, about 87% of them singletons. The V and J genes are TRBV6-5 and TRBJ1-5; D uncertain. This clonotype was sampled from a man aged 55 to 70 with acute or convalescent COVID-19. The sample consisted of peripheral blood. The CDR3 DNA reads as TGTGCCAGCAGTTACTCGGCAGGCAATCAGCCCCAGCATTTT. Its protein is CASSYSAGNQPQHF.